Listed below are T cell receptor beta chains from one sample, sequenced in a study. TCRdb passed the RT-PCR reads through MiXCR, listing each CDR3 protein once. The sample includes fewer than 800,000 distinct CDR3 sequences, more than 13% seen only once; the top ten take around 3.3%. Sequencing was done on a sample of memory CD4+ T cells from blood. These receptors were collected from a female donor in good health, serving as a healthy control. Each CDR3 is given with its conserved first and last residue. Each record gives: clone size, V gene, J gene, D gene, CDR3 length, CDR3 DNA, CDR3 protein. The D gene is left open where the match is weak. A clone size is listed for some rows: how often the clone was seen (once, few, many), or a class if it is expanded.

many	TRBV5-1	TRBJ2-2	TRBD1	15	TGCGCCAGCAGTCCCGGGACAGGGGTCACCGGGGAGCTGTTTTTT	CASSPGTGVTGELFF
few	TRBV18	TRBJ1-5	NA	15	TGTGCCAGCTCACCGCAAGGAGTTAGCAATCAGCCCCAGCATTTT	CASSPQGVSNQPQHF
NA	TRBV6-1	TRBJ2-1	NA	14	TGTGCCAGCAGTGAAATCCACTTTTACAATGAGCAGTTCTTC	CASSEIHFYNEQFF
NA	TRBV6-4	TRBJ1-1	NA	15	TGTGCCAGCAGTGACATAGTAGGGACGAACACTGAAGCTTTCTTT	CASSDIVGTNTEAFF
few	TRBV25-1	TRBJ2-5	TRBD1	18	TGTGCCAGCAGTGATCACAGGGGGCGAGCTTTGACGGGAGAGACCCAGTACTTC	CASSDHRGRALTGETQYF
many	TRBV30	TRBJ1-2	NA	13	TGTGCCTGGAGTAGGATGAGGGGCTATGGCTACACCTTC	CAWSRMRGYGYTF
NA	TRBV24-1	TRBJ2-3	NA	16	TGTGCCACCAGTGATTTGACGGCAGGGCGGGCAGATACGCAGTATTTT	CATSDLTAGRADTQYF
NA	TRBV12-3/TRBV12-4	TRBJ2-7	NA	12	TGTGCCAGCAGTTTATTCCCCCATGAGCAGTACTTC	CASSLFPHEQYF
few	TRBV7-9	TRBJ2-7	TRBD1	15	TGTGCCAGCAGCCGAGGACAGGGCGAGGGGCCCGAGCAGTACTTC	CASSRGQGEGPEQYF
many	TRBV29-1	TRBJ2-5	TRBD1	14	TGCAGCGTCGCCTCAACAGGGGGCGGAGAGACCCAGTACTTC	CSVASTGGGETQYF
few	TRBV12-3/TRBV12-4	TRBJ2-2	TRBD2	15	TGTGCCAGCCGAATGGGGGAGGGAAGGGCCGGGGAGCTGTTTTTT	CASRMGEGRAGELFF
many	TRBV5-1	TRBJ2-2	TRBD1	13	TGTGCCAGCAGTCTACAGGGGACCGGGGAGCTGTTTTTT	CASSLQGTGELFF
few	TRBV20-1	TRBJ1-1	NA	11	TGCAGTGCTAGAGACAGCCCAAGGTTCTTCTTT	CSARDSPRFFF
NA	TRBV5-1	TRBJ1-6	TRBD1	15	TGCGCCAGCAGCTTGGCCGCAGGGGGCAAATCACCCCTCCACTTT	CASSLAAGGKSPLHF
few	TRBV6-5	TRBJ2-7	NA	15	TGTGCCAGCAGTTACGGGGGGGCGGAAATTTACGAGCAGTACTTC	CASSYGGAEIYEQYF
NA	TRBV10-3	TRBJ1-2	TRBD1	14	TGTGCCATCAGTCGGGACAGGGGGACGAATGGCTACACCTTC	CAISRDRGTNGYTF
many	TRBV7-3	TRBJ2-3	NA	14	TGTGCCAGCAGCATAGGGACCCCGCCTGATACGCAGTATTTT	CASSIGTPPDTQYF
many	TRBV27	TRBJ1-2	NA	13	TGTGCCAGCAGGATAGACCCTAACTATGGCTACACCTTC	CASRIDPNYGYTF
many	TRBV20-1	TRBJ2-1	NA	10	TGCAGTGCGCCGTCCAATGAGCAGTTCTTC	CSAPSNEQFF
many	TRBV7-2	TRBJ2-5	TRBD2	19	TGTGCCAGCAGCTACGACGCCTCCACTAGCGGGGGCCCACAAGAGACCCAGTACTTC	CASSYDASTSGGPQETQYF
NA	TRBV20-1	TRBJ2-1	NA	14	TGCAGTGCTCTCAACGGGCCGGAGGCGGGTGAGCAGTTCTTC	CSALNGPEAGEQFF
few	TRBV11-1	TRBJ2-7	NA	15	TGTGCCAGCAGCCCGACGGATGCCCATAACTACGAGCAGTACTTC	CASSPTDAHNYEQYF
many	TRBV12-3/TRBV12-4	TRBJ2-7	TRBD1	15	TGTGCCAGCAGAGCCGCCGGGACAGGGGCCTACGAGCAGTACTTC	CASRAAGTGAYEQYF
many	TRBV12-3/TRBV12-4	TRBJ2-1	NA	15	TGTGCCAGCAGTCGGCCTGGGGGGACCTACAATGAGCAGTTCTTC	CASSRPGGTYNEQFF